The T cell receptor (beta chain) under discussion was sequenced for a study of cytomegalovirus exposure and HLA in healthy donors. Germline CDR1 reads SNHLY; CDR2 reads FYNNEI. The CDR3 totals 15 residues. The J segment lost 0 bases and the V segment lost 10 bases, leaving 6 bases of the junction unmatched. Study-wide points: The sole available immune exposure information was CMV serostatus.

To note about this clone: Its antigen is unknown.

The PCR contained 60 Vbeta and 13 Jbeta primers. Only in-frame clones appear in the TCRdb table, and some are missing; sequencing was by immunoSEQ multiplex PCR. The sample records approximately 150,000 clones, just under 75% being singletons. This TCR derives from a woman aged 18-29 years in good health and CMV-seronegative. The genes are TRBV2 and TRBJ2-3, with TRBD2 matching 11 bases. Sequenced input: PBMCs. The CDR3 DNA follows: TGTGCCACCGCCCGGACTAGCGGGAGCACAGATACGCAGTATTTT. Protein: CATARTSGSTDTQYF.